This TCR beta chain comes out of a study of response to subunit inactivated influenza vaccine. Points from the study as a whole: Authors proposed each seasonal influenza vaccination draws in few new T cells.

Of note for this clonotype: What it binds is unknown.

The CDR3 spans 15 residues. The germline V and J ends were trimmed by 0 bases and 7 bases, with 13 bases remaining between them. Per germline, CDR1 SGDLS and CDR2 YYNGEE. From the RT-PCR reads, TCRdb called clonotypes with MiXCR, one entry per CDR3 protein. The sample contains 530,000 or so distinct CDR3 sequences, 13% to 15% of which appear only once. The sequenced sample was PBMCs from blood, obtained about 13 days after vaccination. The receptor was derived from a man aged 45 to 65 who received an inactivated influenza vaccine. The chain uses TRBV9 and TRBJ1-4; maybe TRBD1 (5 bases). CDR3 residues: CASSVAGWGGEKLFF. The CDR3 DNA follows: TGTGCCAGCAGCGTAGCTGGATGGGGCGGTGAAAAACTGTTTTTT.